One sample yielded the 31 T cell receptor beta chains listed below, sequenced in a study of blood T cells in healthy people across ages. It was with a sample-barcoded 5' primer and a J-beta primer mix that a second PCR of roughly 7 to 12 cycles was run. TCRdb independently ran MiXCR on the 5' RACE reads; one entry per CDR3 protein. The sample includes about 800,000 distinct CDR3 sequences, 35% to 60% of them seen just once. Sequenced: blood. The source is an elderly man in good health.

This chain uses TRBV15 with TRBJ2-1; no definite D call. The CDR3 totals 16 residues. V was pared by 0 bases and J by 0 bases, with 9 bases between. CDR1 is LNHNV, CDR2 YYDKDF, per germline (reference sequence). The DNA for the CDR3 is TGTGCCACCAGCAGAGATGGTCGCAGCTCCTACAATGAGCAGTTCTTC. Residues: CATSRDGRSSYNEQFF.

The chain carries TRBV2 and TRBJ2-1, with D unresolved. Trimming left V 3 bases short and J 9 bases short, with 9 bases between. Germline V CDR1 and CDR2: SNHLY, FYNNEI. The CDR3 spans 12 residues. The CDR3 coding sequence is TGTGCCAGCAGTGACCCCCCAAGTGAGCAGTTCTTC. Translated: CASSDPPSEQFF. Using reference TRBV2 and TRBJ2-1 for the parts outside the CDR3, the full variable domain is EPEVTQTPSHQVTQMGQEVILRCVPISNHLYFYWYRQILGQKVEFLVSFYNNEISEKSEIFDDQFSVERPDGSNFTLKIRSTKLEDSAMYFCASSDPPSEQFFGPGTRLTVL.

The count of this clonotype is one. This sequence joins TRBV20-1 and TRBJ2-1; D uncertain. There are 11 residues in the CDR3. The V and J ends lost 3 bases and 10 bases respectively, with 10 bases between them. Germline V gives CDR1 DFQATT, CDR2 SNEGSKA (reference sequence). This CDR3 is CSASPEWEQFF. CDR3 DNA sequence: TGCAGTGCTAGCCCCGAGTGGGAGCAGTTCTTC.

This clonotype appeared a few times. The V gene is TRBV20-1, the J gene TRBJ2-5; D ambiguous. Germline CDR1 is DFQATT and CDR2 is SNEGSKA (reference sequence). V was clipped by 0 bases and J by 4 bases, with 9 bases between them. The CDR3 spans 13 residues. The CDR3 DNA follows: TGCAGTGCTAGAGATTTGATAGGAGAGACCCAGTACTTC. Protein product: CSARDLIGETQYF.

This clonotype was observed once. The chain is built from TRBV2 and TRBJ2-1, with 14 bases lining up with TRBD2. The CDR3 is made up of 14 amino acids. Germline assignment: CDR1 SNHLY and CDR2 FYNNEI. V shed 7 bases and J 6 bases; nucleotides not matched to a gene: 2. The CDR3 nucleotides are TGTGCCAGCACGACTAGCGGGAGGGCCAATGAGCAGTTCTTC. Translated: CASTTSGRANEQFF.

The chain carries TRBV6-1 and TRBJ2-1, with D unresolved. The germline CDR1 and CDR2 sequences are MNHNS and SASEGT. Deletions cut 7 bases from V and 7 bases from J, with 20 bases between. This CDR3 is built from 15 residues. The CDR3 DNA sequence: TGTGCCAGCATCATAAGTCATTTTAGCCAAAATGAGCAGTTCTTC. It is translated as CASIISHFSQNEQFF.

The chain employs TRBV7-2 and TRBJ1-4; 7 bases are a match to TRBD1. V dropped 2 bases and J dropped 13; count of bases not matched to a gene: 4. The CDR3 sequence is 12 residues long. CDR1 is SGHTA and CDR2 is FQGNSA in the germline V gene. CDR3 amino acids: CASSLWQGVLFF. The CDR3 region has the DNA TGTGCCAGCAGCTTATGGCAGGGGGTACTGTTTTTT.

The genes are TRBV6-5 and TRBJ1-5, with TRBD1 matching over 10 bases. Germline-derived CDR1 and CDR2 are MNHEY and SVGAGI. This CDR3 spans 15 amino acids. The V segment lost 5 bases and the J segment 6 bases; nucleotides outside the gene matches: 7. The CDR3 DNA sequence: TGTGCCAGCAGTCGCGGACAGGGGGACGGTCAGCCCCAGCATTTT. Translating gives CASSRGQGDGQPQHF.

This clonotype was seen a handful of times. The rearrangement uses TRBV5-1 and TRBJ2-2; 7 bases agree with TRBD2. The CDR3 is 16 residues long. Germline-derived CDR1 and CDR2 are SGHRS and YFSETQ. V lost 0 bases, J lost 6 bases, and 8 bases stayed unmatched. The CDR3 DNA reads TGCGCCAGCAGCTTGGGGGCTAGCGGAAAGGCCGGGGAGCTGTTTTTT. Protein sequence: CASSLGASGKAGELFF.

The CDR3, as DNA: TGTGCCAGCACCAGAAATTCGTGGGGCTACACCTTC. It yields the protein CASTRNSWGYTF. The rearrangement links TRBV12-3 or TRBV12-4 to TRBJ1-2; D is unresolved. V was cut by 7 bases and J by 8 bases, with 14 bases left in between. The CDR3 spans 12 residues.

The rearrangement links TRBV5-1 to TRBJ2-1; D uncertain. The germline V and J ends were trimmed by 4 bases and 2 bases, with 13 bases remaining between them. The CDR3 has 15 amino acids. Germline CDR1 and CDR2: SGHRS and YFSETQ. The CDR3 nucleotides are TGCGCCAGCAGCATGGACGGCGGAGCCTACAATGAGCAGTTCTTC. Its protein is CASSMDGGAYNEQFF. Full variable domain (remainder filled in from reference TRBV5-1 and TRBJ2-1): KAGVTQTPRYLIKTRGQQVTLSCSPISGHRSVSWYQQTPGQGLQFLFEYFSETQRNKGNFPGRFSGRQFSNSRSEMNVSTLELGDSALYLCASSMDGGAYNEQFFGPGTRLTVL.

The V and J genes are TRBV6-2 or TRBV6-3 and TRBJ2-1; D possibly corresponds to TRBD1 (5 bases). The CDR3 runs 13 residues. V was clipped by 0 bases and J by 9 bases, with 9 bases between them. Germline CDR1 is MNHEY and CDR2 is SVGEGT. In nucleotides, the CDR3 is TGTGCCAGCAGTTACTCCCCTAGGGGTGAGCAGTTCTTC. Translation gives CASSYSPRGEQFF.

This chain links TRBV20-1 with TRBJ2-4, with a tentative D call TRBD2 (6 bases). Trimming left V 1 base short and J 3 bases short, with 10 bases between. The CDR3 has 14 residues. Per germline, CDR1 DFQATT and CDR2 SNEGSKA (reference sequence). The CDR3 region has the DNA TGCAGTGCTAGAGTCGGGAGAGACAAAAACATTCAGTACTTC. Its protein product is CSARVGRDKNIQYF.

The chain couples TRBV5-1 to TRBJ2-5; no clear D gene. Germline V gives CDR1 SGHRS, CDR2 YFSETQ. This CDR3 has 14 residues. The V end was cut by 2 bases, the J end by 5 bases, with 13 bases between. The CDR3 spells CASSFRIDGETQYF. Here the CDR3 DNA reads TGCGCCAGCAGCTTTAGGATCGATGGGGAGACCCAGTACTTC.

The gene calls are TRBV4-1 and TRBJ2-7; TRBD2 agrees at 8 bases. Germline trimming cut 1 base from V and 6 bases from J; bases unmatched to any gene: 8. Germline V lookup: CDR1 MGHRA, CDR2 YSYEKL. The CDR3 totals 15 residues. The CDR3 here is CASSQARGVRSEQYF. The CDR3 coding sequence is TGCGCCAGCAGCCAAGCGCGGGGGGTTAGGAGCGAGCAGTACTTC.

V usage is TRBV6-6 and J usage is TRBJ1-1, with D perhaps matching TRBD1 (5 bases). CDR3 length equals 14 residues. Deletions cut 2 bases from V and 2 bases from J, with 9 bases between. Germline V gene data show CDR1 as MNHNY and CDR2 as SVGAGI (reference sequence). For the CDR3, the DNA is TGTGCCAGCAGTTACACGGGGCGAAACACTGAAGCTTTCTTT. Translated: CASSYTGRNTEAFF.

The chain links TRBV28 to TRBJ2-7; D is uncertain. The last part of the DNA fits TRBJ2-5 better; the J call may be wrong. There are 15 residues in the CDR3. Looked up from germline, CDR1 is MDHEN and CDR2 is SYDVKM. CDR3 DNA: TGTGCCAGCAGTTCCGTTAGGACCCTTATGGAGACCCAGTACTTC. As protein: CASSSVRTLMETQYF.

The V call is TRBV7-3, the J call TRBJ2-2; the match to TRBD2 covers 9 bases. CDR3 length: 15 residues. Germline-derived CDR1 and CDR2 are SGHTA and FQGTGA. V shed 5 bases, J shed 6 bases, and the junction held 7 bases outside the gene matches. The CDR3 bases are TGTGCCAGCAGCCCCGTAGCGGGAGCCCCCGGGGAGCTGTTTTTT. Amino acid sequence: CASSPVAGAPGELFF.

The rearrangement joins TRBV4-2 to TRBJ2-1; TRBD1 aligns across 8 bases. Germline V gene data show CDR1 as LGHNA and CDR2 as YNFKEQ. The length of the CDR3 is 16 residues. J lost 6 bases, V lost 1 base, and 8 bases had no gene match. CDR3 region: CASSQGGQARSNEQFF. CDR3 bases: TGTGCCAGCAGCCAAGGGGGACAGGCCCGTTCCAATGAGCAGTTCTTC.

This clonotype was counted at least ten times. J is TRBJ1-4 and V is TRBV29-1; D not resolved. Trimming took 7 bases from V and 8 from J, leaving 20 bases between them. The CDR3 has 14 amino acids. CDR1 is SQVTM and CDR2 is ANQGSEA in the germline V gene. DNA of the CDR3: TGCAGCGGAGCGCTTACAACGGGAGGGGAAAAACTGTTTTTT. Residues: CSGALTTGGEKLFF.

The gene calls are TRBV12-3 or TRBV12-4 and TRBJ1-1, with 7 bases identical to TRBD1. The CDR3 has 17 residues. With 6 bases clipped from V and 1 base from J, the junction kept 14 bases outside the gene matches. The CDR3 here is CASRQSGQDLANTEAFF. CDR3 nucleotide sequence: TGTGCCAGCAGACAATCCGGACAGGATTTGGCGAACACTGAAGCTTTCTTT.

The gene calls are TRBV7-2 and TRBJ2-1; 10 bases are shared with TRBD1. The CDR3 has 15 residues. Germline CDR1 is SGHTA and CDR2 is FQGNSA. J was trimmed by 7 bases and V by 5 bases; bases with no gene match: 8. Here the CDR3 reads CASSLVWDRGNEQFF. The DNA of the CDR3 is TGTGCCAGCAGCCTCGTTTGGGACAGGGGTAATGAGCAGTTCTTC.

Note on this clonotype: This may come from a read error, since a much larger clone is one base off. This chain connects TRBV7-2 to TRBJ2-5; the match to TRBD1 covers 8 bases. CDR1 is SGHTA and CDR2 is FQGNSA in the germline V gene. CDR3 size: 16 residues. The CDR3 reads CASGLRAQGAGETQYF. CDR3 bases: TGTGCCAGCGGCTTAAGGGCGCAGGGGGCGGGAGAGACCCAGTACTTC. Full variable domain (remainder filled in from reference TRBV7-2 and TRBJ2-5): GAGVSQSPSNKVTEKGKDVELRCDPISGHTALYWYRQSLGQGLEFLIYFQGNSAPDKSGLPSDRFSAERTGGSVSTLTIQRTQQEDSAVYLCASGLRAQGAGETQYFGPGTRLLVL.

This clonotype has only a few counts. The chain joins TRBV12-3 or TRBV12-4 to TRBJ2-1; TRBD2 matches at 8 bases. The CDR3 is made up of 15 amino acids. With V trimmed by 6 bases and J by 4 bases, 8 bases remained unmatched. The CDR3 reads CASRPRLASYNEQFF. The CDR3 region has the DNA TGTGCCAGCAGACCACGACTAGCGAGTTACAATGAGCAGTTCTTC.

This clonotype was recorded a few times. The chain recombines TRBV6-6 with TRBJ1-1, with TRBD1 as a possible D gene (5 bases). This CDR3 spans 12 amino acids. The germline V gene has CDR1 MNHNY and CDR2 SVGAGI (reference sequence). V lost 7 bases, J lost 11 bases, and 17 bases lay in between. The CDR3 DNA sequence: TGTGCCAGCACACATAGGGGTTCCGTTGCTTTCTTT. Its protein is CASTHRGSVAFF.

Written as DNA, the CDR3 is TGCAGTGCTAGAGAAACAGTGCTATTCCTCCACTTT. Translating gives CSARETVLFLHF. The J gene is TRBJ1-6, the V gene TRBV20-1; no clear D. Germline CDR1 reads DFQATT; CDR2 reads SNEGSKA (reference sequence). V was clipped by 0 bases and J by 15 bases, with 12 bases between them. The CDR3 sequence is 12 residues long.

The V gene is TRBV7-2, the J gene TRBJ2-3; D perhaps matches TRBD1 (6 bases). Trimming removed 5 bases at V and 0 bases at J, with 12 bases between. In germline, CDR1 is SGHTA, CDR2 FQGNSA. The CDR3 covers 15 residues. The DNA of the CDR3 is TGTGCCAGCAGCCAAGGACAGAGGAGCACAGATACGCAGTATTTT. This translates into CASSQGQRSTDTQYF. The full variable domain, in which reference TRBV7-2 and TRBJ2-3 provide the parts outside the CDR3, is GAGVSQSPSNKVTEKGKDVELRCDPISGHTALYWYRQSLGQGLEFLIYFQGNSAPDKSGLPSDRFSAERTGGSVSTLTIQRTQQEDSAVYLCASSQGQRSTDTQYFGPGTRLTVL.

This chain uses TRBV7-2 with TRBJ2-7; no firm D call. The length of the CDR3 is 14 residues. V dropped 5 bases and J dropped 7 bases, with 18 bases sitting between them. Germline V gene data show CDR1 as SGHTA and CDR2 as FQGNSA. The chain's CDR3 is CASSPRTGTREQYF. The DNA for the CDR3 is TGTGCCAGCAGCCCCCGGACGGGCACTCGAGAGCAGTACTTC.

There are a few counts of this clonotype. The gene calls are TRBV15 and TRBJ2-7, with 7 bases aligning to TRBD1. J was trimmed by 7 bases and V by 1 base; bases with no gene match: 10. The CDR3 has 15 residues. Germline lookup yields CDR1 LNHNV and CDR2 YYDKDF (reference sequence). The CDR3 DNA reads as TGTGCCACCAGCAGAGCTCGACAGGGATACAATGAGCAGTACTTC. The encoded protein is CATSRARQGYNEQYF.

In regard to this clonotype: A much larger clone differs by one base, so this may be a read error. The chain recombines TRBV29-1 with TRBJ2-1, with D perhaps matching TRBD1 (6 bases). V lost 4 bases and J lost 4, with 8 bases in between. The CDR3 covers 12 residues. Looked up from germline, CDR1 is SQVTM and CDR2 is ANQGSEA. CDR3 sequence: CSVGTEYNEQFF. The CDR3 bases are TGCAGCGTTGGGACAGAATACAATGAGCAGTTCTTC.

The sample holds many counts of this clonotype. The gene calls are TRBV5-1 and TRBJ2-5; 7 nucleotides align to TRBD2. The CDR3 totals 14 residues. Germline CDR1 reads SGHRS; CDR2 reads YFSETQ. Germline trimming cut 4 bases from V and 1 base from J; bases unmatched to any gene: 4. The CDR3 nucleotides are TGCGCCAGCAGCCGGAGCGGGACCCAAGAGACCCAGTACTTC. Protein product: CASSRSGTQETQYF.